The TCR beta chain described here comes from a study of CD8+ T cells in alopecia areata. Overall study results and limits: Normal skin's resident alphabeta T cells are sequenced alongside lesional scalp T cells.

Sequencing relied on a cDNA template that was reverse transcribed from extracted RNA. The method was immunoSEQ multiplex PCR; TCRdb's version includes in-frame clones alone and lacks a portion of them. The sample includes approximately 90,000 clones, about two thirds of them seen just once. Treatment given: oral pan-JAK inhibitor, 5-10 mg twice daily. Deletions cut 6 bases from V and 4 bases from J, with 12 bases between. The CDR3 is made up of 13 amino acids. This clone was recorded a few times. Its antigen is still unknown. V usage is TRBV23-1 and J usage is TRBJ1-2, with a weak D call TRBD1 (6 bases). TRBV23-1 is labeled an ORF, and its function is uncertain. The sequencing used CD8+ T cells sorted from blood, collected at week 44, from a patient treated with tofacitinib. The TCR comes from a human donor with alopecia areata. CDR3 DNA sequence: TGCGCCAGCAGGCAGACAGGTGCCTATGGCTACACCTTC. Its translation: CASRQTGAYGYTF.